The present T cell receptor beta chain was sequenced within a study of cytotoxic CD8 clonotypes in ibrutinib-treated CLL. Turning to the study itself: Mean yields were 255,043 productive templates and about 97,000 productive rearrangements per sample.

Concerning this clone itself: The antigen remains undetermined.

This CDR3 is built from 17 residues. Germline V lookup: CDR1 SGHVS, CDR2 FNYEAQ. V lost 1 base, J lost 0 bases, and 16 bases lay in between. This table comes from immunoSEQ multiplex PCR, and its TCRdb copy is limited to in-frame clones, with some not included. The table lists over 95,000 clones, 45% to 65% of them singletons. Study-level points and caveats: Pretreatment clonality was elevated relative to age-matched healthy donors and paralleled circulating CD8+ T-cell counts.

The source of about 2 micrograms of genomic DNA for TCR beta libraries was cryopreserved PBMCs. The clonotype originates from a human donor with chronic lymphocytic leukemia. Specimen: PBMCs, collected after 24 months of ibrutinib treatment. The chain joins TRBV7-6 to TRBJ2-7; D unclear. The CDR3 nucleotides read TGTGCCAGCAGCTTAGGCCCTCCGGTCTCCAGCTCCTACGAGCAGTACTTC. It is translated as CASSLGPPVSSSYEQYF.